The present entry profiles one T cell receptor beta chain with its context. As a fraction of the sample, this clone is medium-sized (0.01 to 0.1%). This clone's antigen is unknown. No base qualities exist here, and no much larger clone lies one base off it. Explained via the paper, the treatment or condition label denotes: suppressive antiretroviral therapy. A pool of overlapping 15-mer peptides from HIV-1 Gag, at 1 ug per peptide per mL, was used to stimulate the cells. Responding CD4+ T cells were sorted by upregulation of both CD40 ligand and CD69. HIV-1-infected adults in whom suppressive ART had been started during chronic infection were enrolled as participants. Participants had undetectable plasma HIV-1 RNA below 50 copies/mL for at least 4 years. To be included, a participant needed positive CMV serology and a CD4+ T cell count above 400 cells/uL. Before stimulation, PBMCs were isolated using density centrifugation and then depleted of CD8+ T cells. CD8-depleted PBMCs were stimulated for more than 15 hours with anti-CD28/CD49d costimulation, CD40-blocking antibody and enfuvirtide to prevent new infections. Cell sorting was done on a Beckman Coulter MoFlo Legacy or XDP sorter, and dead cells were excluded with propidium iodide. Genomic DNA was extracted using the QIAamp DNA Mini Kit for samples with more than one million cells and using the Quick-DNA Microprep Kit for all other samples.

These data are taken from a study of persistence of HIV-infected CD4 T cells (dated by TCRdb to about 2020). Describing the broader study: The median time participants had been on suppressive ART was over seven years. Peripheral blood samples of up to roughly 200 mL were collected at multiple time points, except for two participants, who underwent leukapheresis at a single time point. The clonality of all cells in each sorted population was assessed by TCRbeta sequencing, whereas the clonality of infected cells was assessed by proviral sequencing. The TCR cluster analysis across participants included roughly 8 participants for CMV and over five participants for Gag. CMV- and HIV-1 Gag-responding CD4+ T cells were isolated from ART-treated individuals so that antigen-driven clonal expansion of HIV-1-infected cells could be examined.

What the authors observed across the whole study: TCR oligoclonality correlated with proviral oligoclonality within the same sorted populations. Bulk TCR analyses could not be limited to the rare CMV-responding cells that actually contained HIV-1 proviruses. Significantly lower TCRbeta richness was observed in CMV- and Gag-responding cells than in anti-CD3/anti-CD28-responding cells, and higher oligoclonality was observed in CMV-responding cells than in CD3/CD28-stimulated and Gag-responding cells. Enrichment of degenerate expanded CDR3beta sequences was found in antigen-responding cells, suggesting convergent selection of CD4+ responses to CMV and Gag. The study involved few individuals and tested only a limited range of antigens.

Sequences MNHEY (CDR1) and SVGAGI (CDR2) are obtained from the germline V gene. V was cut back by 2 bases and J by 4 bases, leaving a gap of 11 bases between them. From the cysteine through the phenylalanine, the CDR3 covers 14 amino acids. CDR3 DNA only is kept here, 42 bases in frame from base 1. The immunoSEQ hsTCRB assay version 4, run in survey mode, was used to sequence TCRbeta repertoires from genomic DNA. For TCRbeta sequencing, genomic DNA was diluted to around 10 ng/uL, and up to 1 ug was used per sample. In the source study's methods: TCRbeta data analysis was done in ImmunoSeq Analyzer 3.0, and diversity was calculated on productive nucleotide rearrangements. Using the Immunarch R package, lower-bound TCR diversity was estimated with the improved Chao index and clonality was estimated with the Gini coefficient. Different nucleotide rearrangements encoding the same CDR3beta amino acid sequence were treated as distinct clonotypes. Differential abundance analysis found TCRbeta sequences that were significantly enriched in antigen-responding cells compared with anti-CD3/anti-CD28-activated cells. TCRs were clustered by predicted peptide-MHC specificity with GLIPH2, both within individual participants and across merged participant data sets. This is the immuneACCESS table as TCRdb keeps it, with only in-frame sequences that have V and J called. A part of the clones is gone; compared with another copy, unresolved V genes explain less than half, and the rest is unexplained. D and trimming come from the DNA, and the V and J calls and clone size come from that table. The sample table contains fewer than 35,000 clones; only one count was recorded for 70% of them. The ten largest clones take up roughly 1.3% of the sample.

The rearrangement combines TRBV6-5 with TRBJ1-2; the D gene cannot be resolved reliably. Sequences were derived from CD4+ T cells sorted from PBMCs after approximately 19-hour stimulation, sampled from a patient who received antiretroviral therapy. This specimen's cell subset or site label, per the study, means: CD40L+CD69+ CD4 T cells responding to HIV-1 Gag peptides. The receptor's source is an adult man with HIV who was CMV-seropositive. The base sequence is TGTGCCAGCAGTTACGGGGTAAGCCTCTATGGCTACACCTTC. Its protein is CASSYGVSLYGYTF.